The following is a T cell receptor (beta chain) sequence with its context. No antigen is known for it. This specimen belongs to a study of breast tumors, draining lymph nodes, adjacent tissues. Study outcomes and limitations: Tumor and nontumor repertoires were significantly more similar in luminal-like than in basal-like breast cancer. Findings are consistent with lymph node origin and intratumoral expansion of most tumor T cells. Tumor repertoires ranked between lymph nodes and nontumor tissue in diversity, with V and J gene preferences. Tumor T cell lymph node origin was a supported hypothesis, not proven.

From germline, CDR1 is GTSNPN and CDR2 SVGIG (reference sequence). The CDR3 is made up of 17 amino acids. J was trimmed by 1 base and V by 0 bases; bases with no gene match: 10. Axillary draining lymph nodes of breast cancer patients supplied the node samples. TCRdb re-called the multiplex PCR reads through MiXCR, storing one row per CDR3 protein. The sample contains around 290,000 distinct CDR3 sequences, roughly 30% of which appear only once. What was sequenced was axillary lymph node tissue. The chain has TRBV30 and TRBJ1-2; 8 nucleotides align to TRBD1. This sequence originates from a female donor with breast cancer. Some clones in this sample may be carry-over from other donors' samples. CDR3 sequence reads: CAWSVTPIRGLNYGYTF. CDR3 nucleotides: TGTGCCTGGAGTGTCACCCCCATCAGGGGGCTTAACTATGGCTACACCTTC.